Following are 26 T cell receptor beta chains from one sample sequenced in a study of cytomegalovirus exposure and HLA in healthy donors. This PCR relied on a set of 60 Vbeta primers and 13 Jbeta primers. Produced via immunoSEQ multiplex PCR; TCRdb's table is partial and in-frame only. The sample has under 200,000 clones, about three quarters seen once. Material: PBMCs. These receptors were obtained from a girl between 10 and 17 years old in good health and CMV-seronegative.

V is TRBV5-1 and J is TRBJ2-4, with D possibly TRBD1 on 6 matching bases. Per the germline V gene, CDR1 is SGHRS and CDR2 is YFSETQ. The CDR3 runs to 17 residues. The V gene lost 4 bases and the J gene lost 2 bases, with 19 bases spanning the gap. CDR3 amino acids: CASSTTLPGTPKNIQYF. The DNA of the CDR3 is TGCGCCAGCAGCACAACCTTACCCGGGACACCCAAAAACATTCAGTACTTC.

This clone was picked up a small number of times. This sequence joins TRBV29-1 and TRBJ2-1, with a tentative D call TRBD2 (6 bases). CDR1 and CDR2 from the germline V gene are SQVTM and ANQGSEA. The V end was cut by 4 bases, the J end by 3 bases, with 16 bases between. The CDR3 length is 15 residues. CDR3 sequence: CSVGSGGVNYNEQFF. The CDR3 DNA sequence: TGCAGCGTTGGGTCTGGCGGGGTAAACTACAATGAGCAGTTCTTC.

This chain links TRBV10-2 with TRBJ2-2; 8 bases align to TRBD1. Germline loops: CDR1 WSHSY, CDR2 SAAADI. The V segment lost 9 bases and the J segment 5 bases; nucleotides outside the gene matches: 14. The CDR3 is 16 amino acids. The CDR3 nucleotides are TGCGCCAGTACCCCGTCCCCAACAGGGGGGACCGGGGAGCTGTTTTTT. Encoded protein: CASTPSPTGGTGELFF.

The rearrangement uses TRBV4-1 and TRBJ2-7, with a tentative D call TRBD1 (5 bases). V lost 0 bases and J lost 3, with 21 bases in between. Per germline, CDR1 MGHRA and CDR2 YSYEKL. The CDR3 covers 18 residues. CDR3: CASSQDLGVDTSLYEQYF. The DNA of the CDR3 is TGCGCCAGCAGCCAAGATTTGGGTGTGGACACGAGCCTCTACGAGCAGTACTTC.

This clone has just a few counts. This chain uses TRBV9 with TRBJ1-1, with D perhaps matching TRBD1 (5 bases). The CDR3 is 13 amino acids. Germline CDR1 is SGDLS and CDR2 is YYNGEE. With 0 bases removed from V and 5 bases from J, the gap between germline ends came to 8 bases. The CDR3 loop reads CASSVAGETEAFF. The CDR3 DNA follows: TGTGCCAGCAGCGTAGCGGGGGAGACTGAAGCTTTCTTT.

The chain has TRBV19 and TRBJ2-1; no clear D gene. The CDR3 spans 15 residues. The germline V gene has CDR1 LNHDA and CDR2 SQIVND (reference sequence). The V end lost 1 base, the J end lost 1 base, and 8 bases lay between the germline ends. The CDR3 DNA reads TGTGCCAGTAGTATAGTTCCGGGTTCCTACAATGAGCAGTTCTTC. Its translation: CASSIVPGSYNEQFF.

The CDR3 nucleotides are TGTGCCAGCAGCCGTTTTGCAGCAACTAATGAAAAACTGTTTTTT. Its protein is CASSRFAATNEKLFF. The chain has TRBV9 and TRBJ1-4; D gene ambiguous. The V gene's germline CDR1 is SGDLS and CDR2 YYNGEE. V was shortened by 4 bases and J by 0 bases, with 10 bases between the two germline ends. CDR3 length: 15 amino acids.

The CDR3 sequence: CSDRAGGSYNEQFF. The CDR3 region has the DNA TGCAGCGACCGCGCGGGGGGTTCCTACAATGAGCAGTTCTTC. The chain combines TRBV29-1 with TRBJ2-1; TRBD2 agrees at 8 bases. The CDR3 has 14 residues. Germline-derived CDR1 and CDR2 are SQVTM and ANQGSEA. After removal of 7 bases from V and 1 base from J, the junction contained 6 bases not matched to a gene.

The chain recombines TRBV10-3 with TRBJ1-2, with D possibly matching TRBD1 (5 bases). CDR1 is ENHRY, CDR2 SYGVKD, per germline. CDR3 size: 15 residues. Trimming pared 2 bases from V and 3 bases from J, leaving 13 bases between. DNA of the CDR3: TGTGCCATCAGTGAGGGGACGGGACTTTACTATGGCTACACCTTC. Encoded protein: CAISEGTGLYYGYTF.

This chain joins TRBV2 and TRBJ1-2, with 8 bases lining up with TRBD1. CDR1 SNHLY and CDR2 FYNNEI come from the germline V gene. V lost 3 bases and J lost 5; bases outside the gene matches: 5. The CDR3 sequence is 14 residues long. The CDR3 is CASSDSGTGYGYTF. CDR3 DNA sequence: TGTGCCAGCAGTGATTCCGGGACAGGTTATGGCTACACCTTC.

This chain connects TRBV11-2 to TRBJ2-1; 7 nucleotides match TRBD2. With V trimmed by 7 bases and J by 4 bases, 1 base remained unmatched. In germline, CDR1 is SGHAT, CDR2 FQNNGV. The CDR3 consists of 12 residues. The CDR3 reads CASMGGYNEQFF. In DNA form, the CDR3 reads TGTGCCAGCATGGGGGGGTACAATGAGCAGTTCTTC.

This clone showed up just a few times. The chain is built from TRBV6-1 and TRBJ2-3; D remains ambiguous. From germline, CDR1 is MNHNS and CDR2 SASEGT. This CDR3 region has 15 residues. V lost 1 base to trimming and J lost 4 bases, with 12 bases between them. The CDR3 spells CASSEVRVLADTQYF. CDR3 coding DNA: TGTGCCAGCAGTGAAGTGCGAGTCTTGGCAGATACGCAGTATTTT.

The chain links TRBV29-1 to TRBJ2-3; possible D gene TRBD2, 7 bases. In germline, CDR1 is SQVTM, CDR2 ANQGSEA. V gave up 8 bases and J gave up 0 bases, with 15 bases separating them. The length of the CDR3 is 14 residues. CDR3 protein: CSSARGASTDTQYF. The CDR3 bases are TGCAGCTCTGCTCGGGGGGCTAGCACAGATACGCAGTATTTT.

This clone appeared a few times. The chain joins TRBV25-1 to TRBJ1-3, with D perhaps matching TRBD1 (6 bases). The CDR3 contains 15 residues. Germline lookup yields CDR1 MGHDK and CDR2 SYGVNS. The V end lost 6 bases, the J end lost 2 bases, and 14 bases lay between the germline ends. CDR3 nucleotide sequence: TGTGCCAGCAGGGACGTCGGGACAACTGGAAACACCATATATTTT. As protein: CASRDVGTTGNTIYF.

The J gene is TRBJ1-2, the V gene TRBV5-1; weak D call: TRBD1 (5 bases). Trimming cost V 3 bases and J 5 bases, with 26 bases left between them. Per germline, CDR1 SGHRS and CDR2 YFSETQ. This CDR3 contains 18 residues. This CDR3 is CASSSGPPVAGERYGYTF. In DNA, the CDR3 is TGCGCCAGCAGCTCCGGACCTCCTGTAGCGGGGGAAAGGTATGGCTACACCTTC.

The chain joins TRBV7-9 to TRBJ2-5; 8 bases agree with TRBD1. The CDR3 sequence is 16 residues long. V was pared by 4 bases and J by 2 bases, with 9 bases of the junction left unmatched. In germline, CDR1 is SEHNR, CDR2 FQNEAQ (reference sequence). The CDR3 nucleotides read TGTGCCAGCAGCTCCACCCGGACAGGGAGTCAAGAGACCCAGTACTTC. It yields the protein CASSSTRTGSQETQYF.

This rearrangement joins TRBV14 to TRBJ2-7; tentatively, D is TRBD2 (6 bases). V was pared by 0 bases and J by 9 bases, with 9 bases between. CDR1 is SGHDN, CDR2 FVKESK, per germline. This CDR3 has 12 amino acids. The CDR3 region is CASSQDQGGQYF. The CDR3 DNA follows: TGTGCCAGCAGCCAAGATCAGGGAGGGCAGTACTTC. Combining the CDR3 with reference TRBV14 and TRBJ2-7 gives the whole variable domain EAGVTQFPSHSVIEKGQTVTLRCDPISGHDNLYWYRRVMGKEIKFLLHFVKESKQDESGMPNNRFLAERTGGTYSTLKVQPAELEDSGVYFCASSQDQGGQYFGPGTRLTVT.

This clone was detected a few times. The rearrangement uses TRBV19 and TRBJ2-1; TRBD1 might be the D (8 bases). This CDR3 contains 13 residues. CDR1 and CDR2 from the germline V gene are LNHDA and SQIVND (reference sequence). V lost 7 bases, J lost 9 bases, and 16 bases lay in between. The CDR3 is CASMNRGGGEQFF. The CDR3 bases are TGTGCCAGTATGAACAGGGGGGGAGGTGAGCAGTTCTTC.

The chain employs TRBV18 and TRBJ1-1, with D unclear. CDR3 length: 15 amino acids. Germline V lookup: CDR1 KGHSH, CDR2 LQKENI. V lost 0 bases, J lost 4 bases, and 12 bases lay in between. CDR3 in DNA: TGTGCCAGCTCACCACCGGAGTTGTCCCTCACTGAAGCTTTCTTT. It yields the protein CASSPPELSLTEAFF.

The V gene is TRBV19, the J gene TRBJ1-3; D call uncertain. The V gene's germline CDR1 is LNHDA and CDR2 SQIVND (reference sequence). This CDR3 contains 16 residues. V shed 5 bases and J shed 0 bases, with 14 bases lying between them. CDR3: CASSLYLGSSGNTIYF. CDR3 in DNA: TGTGCCAGTAGTCTGTATCTGGGGAGCTCTGGAAACACCATATATTTT.

The CDR3 DNA is TGTGCCAGCAGCAGAACAGACAGCTCTGGAAACACCATATATTTT. Translating gives CASSRTDSSGNTIYF. The genes are TRBV11-1 and TRBJ1-3; D may be TRBD1 (5 bases). The ends were cut back, 5 bases at V and 0 bases at J, with 11 bases in the middle. This CDR3 spans 15 amino acids. Germline V gene sequence: CDR1 SGHAT, CDR2 FQDESV (reference sequence).

The rearrangement links TRBV2 to TRBJ1-1; TRBD1 is a possible D gene (6 bases). The CDR3 runs to 15 residues. Germline CDR1 is SNHLY and CDR2 is FYNNEI. V gave up 7 bases and J gave up 0 bases, with 15 bases separating them. The CDR3 nucleotides are TGTGCCAGCACATTGATACAGGGAATGAACACTGAAGCTTTCTTT. It specifies CASTLIQGMNTEAFF. The full variable domain, completed using reference TRBV2 and TRBJ1-1, is EPEVTQTPSHQVTQMGQEVILRCVPISNHLYFYWYRQILGQKVEFLVSFYNNEISEKSEIFDDQFSVERPDGSNFTLKIRSTKLEDSAMYFCASTLIQGMNTEAFFGQGTRLTVV.

This clone was seen a handful of times. The chain employs TRBV4-1 and TRBJ2-2; unclear D gene. The CDR3 spans 15 residues. Trimming pared 0 bases from V and 0 bases from J, leaving 5 bases between. From germline, CDR1 is MGHRA and CDR2 YSYEKL. CDR3 sequence: CASSQEPANTGELFF. The CDR3, as DNA: TGCGCCAGCAGCCAAGAACCAGCGAACACCGGGGAGCTGTTTTTT.

This clone showed up just a few times. The CDR3 is CASTHSGQGDTIYF. The CDR3 DNA reads TGTGCCAGCACCCACTCGGGACAGGGAGACACCATATATTTT. This rearrangement joins TRBV25-1 to TRBJ1-3; 9 bases align to TRBD1. In germline, CDR1 is MGHDK, CDR2 SYGVNS. CDR3 size: 14 residues. Losses at the gene ends were 7 bases for V and 8 bases for J; bases not matched to a gene: 9.

The chain carries TRBV9 and TRBJ2-3; a weak D match, TRBD2 (6 bases). The germline V gene has CDR1 SGDLS and CDR2 YYNGEE. This CDR3 spans 16 amino acids. V was pared by 0 bases and J by 5 bases, with 16 bases between. The CDR3 reads CASSVVVGGPQDTQYF. The DNA of the CDR3 is TGTGCCAGCAGCGTAGTGGTGGGGGGTCCCCAAGATACGCAGTATTTT.

The rearrangement joins TRBV23-1 to TRBJ1-1; TRBD1 matches 7 bases. TRBV23-1 is labeled an ORF, and its function is uncertain. This CDR3 spans 15 amino acids. The junction had 6 bases not matched to a gene; V was cut back by 2 bases and J by 3 bases. The CDR3 here is CASSQGPQGDTEAFF. In DNA, the CDR3 is TGCGCCAGCAGTCAAGGTCCCCAGGGGGACACTGAAGCTTTCTTT.